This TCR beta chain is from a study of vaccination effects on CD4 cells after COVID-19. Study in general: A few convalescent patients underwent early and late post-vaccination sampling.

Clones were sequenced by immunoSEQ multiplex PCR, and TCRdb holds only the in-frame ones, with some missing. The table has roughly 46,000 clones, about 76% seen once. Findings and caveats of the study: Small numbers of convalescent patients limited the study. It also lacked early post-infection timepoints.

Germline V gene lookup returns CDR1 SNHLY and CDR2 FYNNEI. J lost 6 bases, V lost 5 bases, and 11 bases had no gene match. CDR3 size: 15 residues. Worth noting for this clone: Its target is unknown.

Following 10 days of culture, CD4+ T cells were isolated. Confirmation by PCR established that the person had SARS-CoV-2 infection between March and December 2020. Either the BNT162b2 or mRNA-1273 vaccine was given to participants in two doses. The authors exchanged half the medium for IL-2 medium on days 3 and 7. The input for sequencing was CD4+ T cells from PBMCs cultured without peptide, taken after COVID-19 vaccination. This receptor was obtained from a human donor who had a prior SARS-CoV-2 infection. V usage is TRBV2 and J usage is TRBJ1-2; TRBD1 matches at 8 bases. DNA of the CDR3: TGTGCCAGCAGTCCGGACAGGGATAGGTTTCATGGCTACACCTTC. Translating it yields CASSPDRDRFHGYTF.